The 13 T cell receptor beta chains below were found in one sample sequenced in a study of T cell repertoires in cytomegalovirus infection. These receptors' antigens are unknown. TCRdb itself ran the reads through MiXCR, one entry per CDR3 protein. The repertoire holds about 160,000 distinct CDR3 sequences, roughly a fifth seen once, with under 30% in the top ten. Sequenced material: CD8+ T cells from cultured PBMCs, taken from culture after CMV antigen stimulation. The source of these receptors is a human donor in good health (CMV status not recorded). Some clones in this sample may be carry-over from other donors' samples.

This clonotype has more than one count but fewer than ten. CDR3 nucleotides: TGTGCCAGCAGCCCGACCACAACCCTTACAGGATCCTACGAGCAGTACTTC. Its protein product is CASSPTTTLTGSYEQYF. V and J are TRBV7-8 and TRBJ2-7; weak D call: TRBD1 (5 bases). V gave up 5 bases and J gave up 1 base, with 21 bases separating them. The CDR3 totals 17 residues. Germline loops: CDR1 SGHVS, CDR2 FQNEAQ.

The genes are TRBV4-2 and TRBJ1-1; no reliable D call. CDR3 length equals 14 residues. V was clipped by 1 base and J by 0 bases, with 6 bases between them. The germline V gene has CDR1 LGHNA and CDR2 YNFKEQ. The DNA for the CDR3 is TGTGCCAGCAGCCAAGGGGAGTTGAACACTGAAGCTTTCTTT. It translates to CASSQGELNTEAFF.

V gene TRBV27 combines with J gene TRBJ2-1; tentative D call: TRBD2 (6 bases). The germline V and J ends were trimmed by 2 bases and 5 bases, with 13 bases remaining between them. Germline V lookup: CDR1 MNHEY, CDR2 SMNVEV (reference sequence). The CDR3 sequence is 15 residues long. This chain's CDR3 is CASSLAGIVNNEQFF. The CDR3 DNA follows: TGTGCCAGCAGTTTAGCGGGGATTGTTAACAATGAGCAGTTCTTC.

V is TRBV7-2 and J is TRBJ1-5; D remains unclear. The CDR3 spans 16 residues. CDR1 is SGHTA and CDR2 is FQGNSA in the germline V gene. Trimming pared 0 bases from V and 4 bases from J, leaving 13 bases between. CDR3 in amino acids: CASSLANTGMNQPQHF. The CDR3 DNA reads TGTGCCAGCAGCTTAGCGAATACGGGGATGAATCAGCCCCAGCATTTT.

The count of this clonotype is one. J is TRBJ1-1 and V is TRBV4-2; D gene unclear. V was trimmed by 4 bases and J by 5 bases, leaving 20 bases between them. CDR3 size: 16 residues. Germline CDR1 LGHNA, CDR2 YNFKEQ. The chain's CDR3 is CASSPQEARSATEAFF. CDR3 DNA: TGTGCCAGCAGCCCCCAGGAGGCCAGGTCGGCGACTGAAGCTTTCTTT.

This clonotype was seen only a few times. The chain combines TRBV7-8 with TRBJ1-1; TRBD1 is a possible D gene (5 bases). The CDR3 loop spans 14 amino acids. Trimming cost V 5 bases and J 3 bases, with 13 bases left between them. The germline CDR1 and CDR2 sequences are SGHVS and FQNEAQ. The DNA for the CDR3 is TGTGCCAGCAGCCTCAACAGCAGGGACACTGAAGCTTTCTTT. This encodes CASSLNSRDTEAFF.

This clonotype was seen at least ten times. This rearrangement joins TRBV7-3 to TRBJ2-3; tentative D call: TRBD2 (5 bases). Germline-derived CDR1 and CDR2 are SGHTA and FQGTGA. Trimming took 5 bases from V and 0 from J, leaving 12 bases between them. The length of the CDR3 is 15 residues. Written as DNA, the CDR3 is TGTGCCAGCAGCCCCGGGGTAGATAGCACAGATACGCAGTATTTT. As protein: CASSPGVDSTDTQYF. The full variable domain, its missing parts supplied by reference TRBV7-3 and TRBJ2-3, is GAGVSQTPSNKVTEKGKYVELRCDPISGHTALYWYRQSLGQGPEFLIYFQGTGAADDSGLPNDRFFAVRPEGSVSTLKIQRTERGDSAVYLCASSPGVDSTDTQYFGPGTRLTVL.

This clonotype has only a few counts. The V gene is TRBV27, the J gene TRBJ1-1; TRBD1 matches at 9 bases. The germline V gene has CDR1 MNHEY and CDR2 SMNVEV (reference sequence). CDR3 size: 18 residues. V was pared by 6 bases and J by 0 bases, with 14 bases of the junction left unmatched. CDR3 residues: CASSTQPGQGRMNTEAFF. CDR3 DNA sequence: TGTGCCAGCAGCACCCAGCCGGGACAGGGTCGAATGAACACTGAAGCTTTCTTT.

The chain couples TRBV7-9 to TRBJ1-1; maybe TRBD1 (5 bases). From germline, CDR1 is SEHNR and CDR2 FQNEAQ (reference sequence). Trimming pared 6 bases from V and 0 bases from J, leaving 14 bases between. The length of the CDR3 is 15 residues. CDR3 protein: CASRPPGPLNTEAFF. The CDR3 nucleotides are TGTGCCAGCAGGCCTCCGGGACCGTTGAACACTGAAGCTTTCTTT.

This clonotype was seen more than once but under ten times. This chain connects TRBV4-1 to TRBJ2-1; D not certain. This CDR3 comprises 11 residues. Germline CDR1 and CDR2: MGHRA and YSYEKL. V lost 1 base and J 8 bases, leaving 3 bases between the germline ends. This chain's CDR3 is CASSQGYEQFF. The CDR3 DNA reads as TGCGCCAGCAGCCAAGGCTATGAGCAGTTCTTC.

The table lists this clonotype with a few counts. The chain employs TRBV7-9 and TRBJ2-3, with D perhaps TRBD2 (7 bases). CDR1 and CDR2 (germline): SEHNR, FQNEAQ (reference sequence). The V end was cut by 7 bases, the J end by 0 bases, with 17 bases between. The CDR3 has 16 residues. The CDR3 loop is CASTLGEGESTDTQYF. The CDR3 bases are TGTGCCAGCACCTTGGGGGAGGGGGAAAGCACAGATACGCAGTATTTT.

The chain employs TRBV6-2 or TRBV6-3 and TRBJ2-1; 7 positions match TRBD1. Germline-derived CDR1 and CDR2 are MNHEY and SVGEGT. V trimming: 4 bases; J trimming: 0 bases; junction bases outside the gene matches: 6. CDR3 length: 16 amino acids. CDR3 in DNA: TGTGCCAGCAGTTTACCGGGACAGAGCTCCTACAATGAGCAGTTCTTC. Its translation: CASSLPGQSSYNEQFF.

This clonotype turned up a few times. The chain couples TRBV5-6 to TRBJ1-5; D possibly corresponds to TRBD1 (5 bases). V was clipped by 4 bases and J by 1 base, with 15 bases between them. Germline V gene data show CDR1 as SGHDT and CDR2 as YYEEEE. This CDR3 has 16 residues. The CDR3 spells CASSHTSDRSNQPQHF. Written as DNA, the CDR3 is TGTGCCAGCAGCCATACTTCCGACAGAAGCAATCAGCCCCAGCATTTT.